One sample yielded the 29 T cell receptor beta chains listed below, sequenced in a study of blood T cell repertoires in COVID-19. TCRdb's table, derived via immunoSEQ multiplex PCR, lists solely in-frame clones and lacks some. This sample carries tens of thousands of clones, roughly 80% of them seen once, and the ten largest clones take 4.8%. Source material: peripheral blood. These receptor sequences come from a woman of 80 years or more with active or convalescent COVID-19.

The V gene is TRBV11-2, the J gene TRBJ2-1; D unclear. This CDR3 is built from 16 residues. Looked up from germline, CDR1 is SGHAT and CDR2 is FQNNGV. V lost 0 bases and J lost 15, with 24 bases in between. CDR3 region: CASSLDNPPRPTRPFF. The CDR3 DNA reads TGTGCCAGCAGCTTAGATAACCCTCCTCGGCCAACGCGGCCGTTCTTC.

The sample holds a few counts of this clone. The rearrangement links TRBV6-4 to TRBJ1-1; TRBD1 is a possible D gene (5 bases). The germline V and J ends were trimmed by 5 bases and 1 base, with 8 bases remaining between them. CDR3 length equals 13 residues. Germline V CDR1 and CDR2: MRHNA, SNTAGT. The CDR3 region is CASSRQSNTEAFF. The CDR3 DNA follows: TGTGCCAGCAGTCGACAGTCGAACACTGAAGCTTTCTTT.

The chain uses TRBV5-1 and TRBJ2-7; 8 nucleotides align to TRBD2. The germline V gene has CDR1 SGHRS and CDR2 YFSETQ. There are 14 residues in the CDR3. The junction had 2 bases not matched to a gene; V was cut back by 0 bases and J by 3 bases. The CDR3 nucleotides read TGCGCCAGCAGCTTGGCGGGAGGGCGCTACGAGCAGTACTTC. This translates into CASSLAGGRYEQYF.

The chain combines TRBV29-1 with TRBJ2-1; 8 nucleotides match TRBD1. The CDR3 is 15 residues long. The germline CDR1 and CDR2 sequences are SQVTM and ANQGSEA. J lost 0 bases, V lost 7 bases, and 8 bases had no gene match. CDR3 protein: CSAVTGVLSYNEQFF. The CDR3 region has the DNA TGCAGCGCGGTGACAGGGGTCCTCTCCTACAATGAGCAGTTCTTC.

The CDR3 nucleotides read TGCGCCAGCAGCCAAGTTAGGTGGGGACAGGGAAGCTCTGGGGCCAACGTCCTGACTTTC. It translates to CASSQVRWGQGSSGANVLTF. V and J are TRBV4-1 and TRBJ2-6, with 9 bases aligning to TRBD1. V gave up 1 base and J gave up 0 bases; unmatched junction bases: 10. The germline V gene has CDR1 MGHRA and CDR2 YSYEKL. The CDR3 is made up of 20 amino acids.

The gene calls are TRBV19 and TRBJ2-3; D is ambiguous. Trimming took off 3 bases at V and 4 bases at J, with 8 bases between the two ends. Germline V gives CDR1 LNHDA, CDR2 SQIVND (reference sequence). CDR3 length: 13 residues. CDR3 amino acids: CASSIVAPDTQYF. CDR3 nucleotide sequence: TGTGCCAGTAGTATTGTGGCCCCAGATACGCAGTATTTT.

The rearrangement links TRBV7-9 to TRBJ2-6; 7 bases fit TRBD1. Germline V gene sequence: CDR1 SEHNR, CDR2 FQNEAQ (reference sequence). Losses at the gene ends were 10 bases for V and 2 bases for J; bases not matched to a gene: 20. This CDR3 contains 19 residues. The CDR3 is CAIRISKGAVQPGANVLTF. For the CDR3, the DNA is TGTGCCATTAGAATTTCGAAGGGGGCAGTACAACCTGGGGCCAACGTCCTGACTTTC.

This clone came up a few times. The V call is TRBV5-1, the J call TRBJ2-1, with D hard to call. Trimming stripped 4 bases from V and 5 bases from J, with 10 bases between. This CDR3 is 13 amino acids long. CDR1 and CDR2 from the germline V gene are SGHRS and YFSETQ. Here the CDR3 reads CASSDPHNNEQFF. The CDR3 bases are TGCGCCAGCAGCGATCCACATAACAATGAGCAGTTCTTC. Complete variable domain (other parts from reference TRBV5-1 and TRBJ2-1): KAGVTQTPRYLIKTRGQQVTLSCSPISGHRSVSWYQQTPGQGLQFLFEYFSETQRNKGNFPGRFSGRQFSNSRSEMNVSTLELGDSALYLCASSDPHNNEQFFGPGTRLTVL.

This rearrangement joins TRBV12-3 or TRBV12-4 to TRBJ1-1; the D is unclear. There are 12 residues in the CDR3. The V end lost 6 bases, the J end lost 2 bases, and 7 bases lay between the germline ends. The CDR3 protein is CASSYPNTEAFF. CDR3 in DNA: TGTGCCAGCAGCTATCCAAACACTGAAGCTTTCTTT.

This rearrangement joins TRBV13 to TRBJ2-3, with D unclear. The V end lost 3 bases, the J end lost 0 bases, and 10 bases lay between the germline ends. CDR1 PRHDT and CDR2 FYEKMQ come from the germline V gene (reference sequence). The CDR3 is made up of 15 amino acids. In nucleotides, the CDR3 is TGTGCCAGCAGCTTTTTCCTGCGGAGCACAGATACGCAGTATTTT. Residues: CASSFFLRSTDTQYF.

This rearrangement joins TRBV5-1 to TRBJ2-7, with TRBD1 identical over 8 bases. Germline V gene sequence: CDR1 SGHRS, CDR2 YFSETQ. J gave up 2 bases and V 0 bases, and 1 base lay outside the gene matches. This CDR3 spans 14 amino acids. The CDR3 loop is CASSLATGAYEQYF. CDR3 DNA: TGCGCCAGCAGCTTGGCGACAGGGGCCTACGAGCAGTACTTC. The full variable domain, completed using reference TRBV5-1 and TRBJ2-7, is KAGVTQTPRYLIKTRGQQVTLSCSPISGHRSVSWYQQTPGQGLQFLFEYFSETQRNKGNFPGRFSGRQFSNSRSEMNVSTLELGDSALYLCASSLATGAYEQYFGPGTRLTVT.

With regard to this clone: The sample has other DNA sequences that encode this CDR3 too. The J gene is TRBJ1-1, the V gene TRBV29-1; 9 bases are a match to TRBD1. Germline-derived CDR1 and CDR2 are SQVTM and ANQGSEA. Unmatched junction bases numbered 1, after V lost 7 bases and J lost 4 bases. This CDR3 region has 11 residues. The CDR3 DNA reads as TGCAGCGCGGACAGGGGCACTGAAGCTTTCTTT. It is translated as CSADRGTEAFF.

This chain connects TRBV30 to TRBJ2-3; TRBD2 aligns across 8 bases. V lost 3 bases, J lost 0 bases, and 11 bases stayed unmatched. The CDR3 is 17 residues long. Germline V CDR1 and CDR2: GTSNPN, SVGIG (reference sequence). CDR3 loop: CAWSEAASGLSTDTQYF. CDR3 bases: TGTGCCTGGAGCGAAGCCGCTAGCGGGCTAAGCACAGATACGCAGTATTTT.

The chain has TRBV11-2 and TRBJ2-5; D might be TRBD2 (7 bases). From germline, CDR1 is SGHAT and CDR2 FQNNGV. Trimming pared 5 bases from V and 5 bases from J, leaving 18 bases between. The CDR3 length is 15 residues. The chain's CDR3 is CASSPKGGAGETQYF. DNA for the CDR3: TGTGCCAGCAGCCCTAAGGGGGGGGCCGGGGAGACCCAGTACTTC.

In DNA, the CDR3 is TGTGCCAGCTCACCACAGGGGACAGGGGACCGCTATGGCTACACCTTC. Its protein is CASSPQGTGDRYGYTF. The chain links TRBV18 to TRBJ1-2, with 10 bases fitting TRBD1. The CDR3 spans 16 residues. V gave up 1 base and J gave up 4 bases; unmatched junction bases: 6. CDR1 and CDR2 from the germline V gene are KGHSH and LQKENI.

The chain links TRBV12-1 to TRBJ1-1. TRBV12-1 is a pseudogene. This CDR3 has 13 residues. The CDR3 bases are TGTGCCAGCAGCCGGGAGGGGTACACTGAAGCTTTCTTT. Its translation: CASSREGYTEAFF.

The rearrangement uses TRBV5-8 and TRBJ1-3; D is uncertain. Trimming pared 3 bases from V and 2 bases from J, leaving 9 bases between. The CDR3 totals 14 residues. CDR1 is SGHTS and CDR2 is YDEGEE in the germline V gene. CDR3 bases: TGTGCCAGCAGCTGGGGAGGACCTGGAAACACCATATATTTT. This gives the protein CASSWGGPGNTIYF.

The V gene is TRBV6-2 or TRBV6-3, the J gene TRBJ2-5; TRBD2 matches at 8 bases. Germline CDR1 MNHEY, CDR2 SVGEGT. With V trimmed by 1 base and J by 4 bases, 14 bases remained unmatched. CDR3 size: 18 residues. The chain's CDR3 is CASSYLPEFRGGSETQYF. In DNA, the CDR3 is TGTGCCAGCAGTTACTTACCTGAGTTTCGGGGGGGGTCAGAGACCCAGTACTTC.

This chain links TRBV5-1 with TRBJ1-1; TRBD1 matches at 11 bases. The V gene end was trimmed by 0 bases and the J gene end by 5 bases; junction bases not matched to a gene: 3. The CDR3 totals 15 residues. Germline CDR1 SGHRS, CDR2 YFSETQ. In DNA, the CDR3 is TGCGCCAGCAGCTTGGGTGGACAGGGGGCGACTGAAGCTTTCTTT. It encodes CASSLGGQGATEAFF.

The chain links TRBV5-1 to TRBJ2-7; the D is unclear. CDR1 and CDR2 from the germline V gene are SGHRS and YFSETQ. The CDR3 totals 15 residues. V was trimmed by 0 bases and J by 0 bases, leaving 10 bases between them. CDR3 amino acids: CASSLGLLSSYEQYF. The CDR3 nucleotides are TGCGCCAGCAGCTTGGGTCTCCTTAGCTCCTACGAGCAGTACTTC.

This chain uses TRBV19 with TRBJ1-1; D uncertain. Germline loops: CDR1 LNHDA, CDR2 SQIVND (reference sequence). V shed 5 bases and J shed 7 bases, with 11 bases lying between them. CDR3 length: 12 amino acids. Here the CDR3 reads CASSLSVGEAFF. Written as DNA, the CDR3 is TGTGCCAGTAGTCTATCGGTCGGTGAAGCTTTCTTT.

The gene calls are TRBV2 and TRBJ1-5; D is perhaps TRBD1 (5 bases). CDR3 length equals 15 residues. CDR1 SNHLY and CDR2 FYNNEI come from the germline V gene. Deletions cut 3 bases from V and 2 bases from J, with 11 bases between. The CDR3 DNA reads TGTGCCAGCAGTGAGCGGGGCGGGCGCAATCAGCCCCAGCATTTT. Protein: CASSERGGRNQPQHF.

The chain carries TRBV13 and TRBJ1-4, with D hard to call. The V end was cut by 0 bases, the J end by 6 bases, with 11 bases between. Germline CDR1 PRHDT, CDR2 FYEKMQ (reference sequence). This CDR3 has 15 amino acids. CDR3 protein: CASSLGLRAYEKLFF. The CDR3 DNA follows: TGTGCCAGCAGCTTAGGCCTGAGGGCTTATGAAAAACTGTTTTTT. Full variable domain (rest looked up from reference TRBV13 and TRBJ1-4): AAGVIQSPRHLIKEKRETATLKCYPIPRHDTVYWYQQGPGQDPQFLISFYEKMQSDKGSIPDRFSAQQFSDYHSELNMSSLELGDSALYFCASSLGLRAYEKLFFGSGTQLSVL.

The chain employs TRBV19 and TRBJ2-1; D possibly corresponds to TRBD2 (6 bases). From germline, CDR1 is LNHDA and CDR2 SQIVND (reference sequence). Trimming cost V 2 bases and J 2 bases, with 13 bases left between them. This CDR3 spans 16 amino acids. The CDR3 coding sequence is TGTGCCAGTAGTATATCGGGGGAGGCGGCCTACAATGAGCAGTTCTTC. It codes for CASSISGEAAYNEQFF.

The chain is built from TRBV6-5 and TRBJ1-2; D uncertain. Germline CDR1 is MNHEY and CDR2 is SVGAGI. Trimming took 7 bases from V and 14 from J, leaving 20 bases between them. This CDR3 comprises 12 residues. CDR3 nucleotides: TGTGCCAGCACCCCAGGAGGAGTGCAGCCTACCTTC. Translated, it gives CASTPGGVQPTF.

The chain joins TRBV5-5 to TRBJ2-1, with 10 bases identical to TRBD2. With 2 bases clipped from V and 8 bases from J, the junction kept 13 bases outside the gene matches. The length of the CDR3 is 17 residues. CDR1 is SGHKS, CDR2 YYEKEE, per germline (reference sequence). The CDR3 nucleotides read TGTGCCAGCAGCTTAATCACCCCTAGCGGGAGAGGCCATGAGCAGTTCTTC. Protein: CASSLITPSGRGHEQFF.

This chain joins TRBV19 and TRBJ1-1, with D possibly being TRBD1 (6 bases). This CDR3 is built from 17 residues. Trimming took off 1 base at V and 4 bases at J, with 19 bases between the two ends. Germline V lookup: CDR1 LNHDA, CDR2 SQIVND (reference sequence). CDR3 nucleotide sequence: TGTGCCAGTAGTATAGGGAACAGGGAAAGGGGGAGCACTGAAGCTTTCTTT. It specifies CASSIGNRERGSTEAFF.

This clone was detected only a few times. This chain uses TRBV10-2 with TRBJ1-5, with D perhaps TRBD1 (5 bases). Germline V gene sequence: CDR1 WSHSY, CDR2 SAAADI. The germline V and J ends were trimmed by 3 bases and 7 bases, with 10 bases remaining between them. The CDR3 sequence is 13 residues long. CDR3 DNA sequence: TGCGCCAGCAGTGACTTGGAGGGGCAGCCCCAGCATTTT. Protein sequence: CASSDLEGQPQHF.

The gene calls are TRBV9 and TRBJ1-3; D remains ambiguous. The ends were cut back, 1 base at V and 0 bases at J, with 5 bases in the middle. The germline gives CDR1 SGDLS, CDR2 YYNGEE. The CDR3 has 14 amino acids. In DNA form, the CDR3 reads TGTGCCAGCAGCGTATCAGTCTCTGGAAACACCATATATTTT. As protein: CASSVSVSGNTIYF.